These T cell receptor beta chains were read from a single sample in a study of T cells after yellow fever vaccination. TCRdb analysed the 5' RACE reads with MiXCR anew, one entry per CDR3 protein. Of about 170,000 distinct CDR3 sequences listed, 8% to 13% are singletons. Material: CD8+ T cells sorted from PBMCs, obtained 15 days after the yellow fever booster vaccination. All receptors come from a man younger than 35 who received the YFV17D yellow fever vaccine. CDR3s include the opening cysteine and the closing phenylalanine or tryptophan. A D gene is named only where the DNA matches it firmly. The listing skips clone size in some rows; elsewhere it reads once, few, many or a size class.

17 | TRBJ2-5 | NA | TRBV5-1 | TRBD1 | CASSEEGQGAPGETQYF | TGCGCCAGCAGCGAGGAGGGACAGGGGGCGCCGGGTGAGACCCAGTACTTC
11 | TRBJ2-1 | NA | TRBV7-2 | NA | CASSLEVEQFF | TGTGCCAGCAGCCTCGAAGTGGAGCAGTTCTTC
13 | TRBJ1-5 | NA | TRBV12-3/TRBV12-4 | NA | CASSHQWDQPQHF | TGTGCCAGCAGCCACCAATGGGATCAGCCCCAGCATTTT
14 | TRBJ2-5 | few | TRBV4-2 | NA | CASSQEGVGETQYF | TGTGCCAGCAGCCAAGAGGGGGTCGGGGAGACCCAGTACTTC
14 | TRBJ1-2 | few | TRBV5-1 | NA | CASSSSRGLYGYTF | TGCGCCAGCAGCTCGTCCAGGGGCCTCTATGGCTACACCTTC
13 | TRBJ2-2 | many | TRBV2 | NA | CASSELGTGELFF | TGTGCCAGCAGTGAACTGGGAACCGGGGAGCTGTTTTTT
12 | TRBJ2-7 | many | TRBV29-1 | NA | CSVEAPRNEQYF | TGCAGCGTTGAAGCCCCGAGGAACGAGCAGTACTTC
13 | TRBJ1-5 | few | TRBV30 | NA | CAWSGSRNQPQHF | TGTGCCTGGAGTGGGAGTAGGAATCAGCCCCAGCATTTT
14 | TRBJ1-2 | NA | TRBV6-5 | NA | CASSPQGKYKGYTF | TGTGCCAGCAGTCCACAGGGAAAGTATAAGGGCTACACCTTC
14 | TRBJ1-1 | few | TRBV9 | NA | CASSGDPGNTEAFF | TGTGCCAGCAGCGGGGACCCCGGGAACACTGAAGCTTTCTTT
14 | TRBJ2-1 | NA | TRBV2 | TRBD2 | CAGHWTSGANEQFF | TGTGCCGGGCATTGGACTAGCGGGGCCAATGAGCAGTTCTTC
14 | TRBJ2-5 | few | TRBV6-6 | NA | CASTRDLTRETQYF | TGTGCCAGCACCCGGGACCTTACGCGAGAGACCCAGTACTTC
13 | TRBJ2-7 | NA | TRBV25-1 | NA | CATQGGASYEQYF | TGTGCCACCCAGGGGGGAGCCTCCTACGAGCAGTACTTC
14 | TRBJ2-1 | NA | TRBV27 | NA | CASSLYYQYNEQFF | TGTGCCAGCAGTTTATATTACCAATACAATGAGCAGTTCTTC
16 | TRBJ2-3 | few | TRBV29-1 | TRBD2 | CSVEGSGGVSTDTQYF | TGCAGCGTTGAAGGTAGCGGGGGAGTTAGCACAGATACGCAGTATTTT
15 | TRBJ2-3 | NA | TRBV27 | NA | CATAPGTSSTDTQYF | TGTGCTACAGCCCCCGGGACTTCTAGCACAGATACGCAGTATTTT
14 | TRBJ2-7 | NA | TRBV12-3/TRBV12-4 | TRBD1 | CASSLGQGVPEQYF | TGTGCCAGCAGTCTGGGACAGGGGGTCCCCGAGCAGTACTTC
12 | TRBJ2-7 | few | TRBV7-6 | NA | CASSPLADEQYF | TGTGCCAGCAGCCCCCTTGCGGACGAGCAGTACTTC
16 | TRBJ2-1 | NA | TRBV20-1 | TRBD2 | CSAEGLAGGTGNEQFF | TGCAGTGCCGAGGGACTAGCGGGGGGAACTGGCAATGAGCAGTTCTTC
13 | TRBJ2-1 | few | TRBV12-3/TRBV12-4 | NA | CASSLLGRHEQFF | TGTGCCAGCAGCCTCCTAGGGAGGCATGAGCAGTTCTTC
13 | TRBJ1-2 | NA | TRBV20-1 | NA | CSARGGVIYGYTF | TGCAGTGCTAGAGGGGGCGTGATCTATGGCTACACCTTC
19 | TRBJ2-2 | NA | TRBV11-2 | TRBD2 | CASSLGILAGGPNTGELFF | TGTGCCAGCAGCTTAGGAATACTAGCGGGGGGACCTAACACCGGGGAGCTGTTTTTT
12 | TRBJ2-7 | NA | TRBV7-2 | NA | CASSLVAGEQYF | TGTGCCAGCAGCTTAGTTGCGGGCGAGCAGTACTTC
13 | TRBJ1-2 | NA | TRBV29-1 | NA | CSADRDTYYGYTF | TGCAGCGCCGACCGGGACACCTACTATGGCTACACCTTC
16 | TRBJ1-6 | few | TRBV12-3/TRBV12-4 | TRBD1 | CASSPDRVVPNSPLHF | TGTGCCAGCAGCCCTGACAGGGTTGTGCCAAATTCACCCCTCCACTTT
12 | TRBJ2-7 | many | TRBV7-9 | NA | CASSLVRYEQYF | TGTGCCAGCAGCTTAGTTCGATACGAGCAGTACTTC
11 | TRBJ2-3 | NA | TRBV29-1 | NA | CSVTETDTQYF | TGCAGCGTGACGGAGACAGATACGCAGTATTTT
14 | TRBJ2-3 | NA | TRBV6-5 | NA | CASSYRSITDTQYF | TGTGCCAGCAGTTACCGCAGTATTACAGATACGCAGTATTTT
14 | TRBJ1-6 | NA | TRBV11-3 | NA | CASGNNPGASPLHF | TGTGCCAGCGGGAACAACCCCGGAGCTTCACCCCTCCACTTT
12 | TRBJ2-3 | few | TRBV4-2 | NA | CASSQGGRTQYF | TGTGCCAGCAGCCAAGGAGGGCGTACGCAGTATTTT
15 | TRBJ2-1 | many | TRBV29-1 | TRBD2 | CSVAPAGRSYNEQFF | TGCAGCGTCGCACCAGCGGGGCGATCCTACAATGAGCAGTTCTTC
15 | TRBJ1-2 | NA | TRBV16 | NA | CASRPPRGKDYGYTF | TGTGCCAGCAGACCCCCTCGGGGAAAGGACTATGGCTACACCTTC
14 | TRBJ2-3 | NA | TRBV25-1 | TRBD1 | CASSGRQGFDTQYF | TGTGCCAGCAGTGGGAGACAGGGGTTCGATACGCAGTATTTT
15 | TRBJ2-1 | few | TRBV6-4 | NA | CAPPPTPAGGNEQFF | TGTGCCCCCCCTCCCACCCCGGCGGGTGGCAATGAGCAGTTCTTC
15 | TRBJ2-3 | NA | TRBV7-3 | NA | CASSLVGISTDTQYF | TGTGCCAGCAGCTTGGTCGGGATTAGCACAGATACGCAGTATTTT
16 | TRBJ2-2 | NA | TRBV7-2 | TRBD2 | CASRVPDGGYTGELFF | TGTGCCAGCAGGGTACCAGACGGGGGGTACACCGGGGAGCTGTTTTTT
11 | TRBJ2-7 | NA | TRBV6-5 | NA | CASGGAGEHYF | TGTGCCAGCGGGGGGGCCGGCGAGCACTACTTC
11 | TRBJ2-5 | many | TRBV5-1 | NA | CASSSGETQYF | TGCGCCAGCAGTTCTGGGGAGACCCAGTACTTC
15 | TRBJ1-6 | NA | TRBV4-2 | NA | CASSQRTRDNSPLHF | TGTGCCAGCAGCCAGCGAACACGGGATAATTCACCCCTCCACTTT